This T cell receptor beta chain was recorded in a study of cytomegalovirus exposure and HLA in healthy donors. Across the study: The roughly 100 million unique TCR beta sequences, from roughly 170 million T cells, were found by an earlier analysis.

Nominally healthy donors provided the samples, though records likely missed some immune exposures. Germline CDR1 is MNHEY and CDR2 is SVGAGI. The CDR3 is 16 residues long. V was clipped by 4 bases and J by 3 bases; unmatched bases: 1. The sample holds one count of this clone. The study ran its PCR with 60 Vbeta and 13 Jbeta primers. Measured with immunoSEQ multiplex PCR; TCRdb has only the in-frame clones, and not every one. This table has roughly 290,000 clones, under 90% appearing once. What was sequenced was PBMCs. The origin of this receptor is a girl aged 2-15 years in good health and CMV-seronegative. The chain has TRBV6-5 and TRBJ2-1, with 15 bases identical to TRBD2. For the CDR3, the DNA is TGTGCCAGCAGTTTGGGACTAGCGGGGGGCTACAATGAGCAGTTCTTC. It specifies CASSLGLAGGYNEQFF.